Below, one TCR beta chain is given with its context. Its antigen is unidentified. This record comes from a study of radiotherapy plus CTLA-4 blockade in lung cancer. General study findings and limits: Alongside interferon-beta, early blood T cell clone dynamics were reportedly the best predictor of response. After radiotherapy and ipilimumab, tumor-derived clones expanded in peripheral blood.

Here immunoSEQ multiplex PCR was the method, and the copy in TCRdb shows in-frame clones only, minus some. The repertoire holds 90,000 to 100,000 clones, under 85% seen once, with about 3% in the top ten. Alongside CTLA-4 blockade with ipilimumab, patients with chemo-refractory metastatic non-small-cell lung cancer received focal radiation. The receptor's source is a human donor with non-small cell lung cancer who had a partial response to radiotherapy plus ipilimumab. Some clones in this sample may be carry-over from other donors' samples. The sequencing used peripheral blood, collected from a patient treated with radiotherapy plus ipilimumab.

The CDR3, as DNA: TGTGCCAGTAGTAGGGACAGCCAAGAGACCCAGTACTTC. This codes for CASSRDSQETQYF. V gene TRBV19 combines with J gene TRBJ2-5, with 7 bases identical to TRBD1. V was clipped by 4 bases and J by 1 base; unmatched bases: 0. Germline loops: CDR1 LNHDA, CDR2 SQIVND (reference sequence). The CDR3 totals 13 residues.